The sequence of this TCR beta chain was determined in a study of blood T cell repertoires in COVID-19. Study context: Italy, Spain and the United States were the sources of the convalescent and acute COVID-19 samples.

TCRdb's copy holds only in-frame clones and misses some; the assay was immunoSEQ multiplex PCR. The sample yields roughly 400,000 clones, more than 75% seen once. V lost 10 bases and J 7 bases, leaving 14 bases between the germline ends. The germline gives CDR1 SNHLY, CDR2 FYNNEI. The CDR3 runs to 13 residues. Recovered participants had two consecutive negative NP/OP PCR tests, healthcare professional clearance, or symptom resolution. The sequenced sample was PBMCs or T cells enriched from blood (not recorded which). This chain connects TRBV2 to TRBJ1-6, with D tentatively TRBD1 (6 bases). This sequence originates from a woman between 45 and 60 years old who had recovered from COVID-19. CDR3 amino acids: CANRRTANSPLHF. CDR3 in DNA: TGTGCCAACCGCCGGACAGCCAATTCACCCCTCCACTTT.